This TCR beta chain was recovered during a study of blood T cells in healthy people across ages. With a J-beta primer mix and a sample-barcoded 5' primer, a second PCR ran about 7 to 11 cycles. Every molecule of cDNA carried a tag from a template-switch adaptor with 12 random nucleotides. Every sample gave at least 3 million paired-end reads containing CDR3. TCRdb passed the 5' RACE reads through MiXCR, listing each CDR3 protein once. The sample lists some 1.4 million distinct CDR3 sequences, about 40% seen once, with less than 8% in the top ten. Researchers isolated at least 7 million PBMCs per sample. On this clonotype itself: What it binds is unknown.

Study-wide points: Diversity figures derived from one million T cells were judged to underestimate the true value.

Sequences were obtained from blood. This receptor was taken from a woman aged 18-29 years in good health.

Written as DNA, the CDR3 is TGTGCCATCGGGGGTACGGGCGGGAATTCAGATACGCAGTATTTT. Translated, it gives CAIGGTGGNSDTQYF. The gene calls are TRBV10-3 and TRBJ2-3; D possibly corresponds to TRBD2 (6 bases). CDR1 and CDR2 from the germline V gene are ENHRY and SYGVKD. This CDR3 is built from 15 residues. V lost 8 bases to trimming and J lost 4 bases, with 19 bases between them.